This T cell receptor beta chain was found in a study of T cells expressing NK-cell markers. As for the study in general: It was sorted CD3+CD56+NKG2C+, CD3+CD56+NKG2C- and CD3+CD56-NKG2C+ T cells that supplied the TCR beta repertoires. Seven of the eight sequenced donors were classified as HCMV-seropositive, and one was classified as seronegative.

Study-wide results and limits: These same clonotypes (in a few donors) also led the CD3+CD56-NKG2C+ fraction.

Comment on this clonotype: Its antigen is not known.

This CDR3 region has 17 residues. The germline CDR1 and CDR2 sequences are SGHAT and FQNNGV. Template switching by 5'RACE with UMIs generated the TCR beta cDNA. TCRdb reprocessed the 5' RACE reads and stores each CDR3 protein as one record, lacking DNA. The sample includes about 380,000 distinct CDR3 sequences. The chain has TRBV11-2 and TRBJ2-2; checking the TCRdb D call of TRBD1 is not possible without DNA. Sequencing was carried out using blood T cells: a sorted CD56 or NKG2C T cell subset, CD4+ or CD8+ T cells, or bulk PBMC T cells (not recorded which). This TCR was recovered from a man aged 18-70 years in good health. CDR3 amino acids: CASSQRRTGMNTGELFF. The variable domain in full, with the rest retrieved from reference TRBV11-2 and TRBJ2-2, is EAGVAQSPRYKIIEKRQSVAFWCNPISGHATLYWYQQILGQGPKLLIQFQNNGVVDDSQLPKDRFSAERLKGVDSTLKIQPAKLEDSAVYLCASSQRRTGMNTGELFFGEGSRLTVL.